One T cell receptor beta chain is described in this entry. Its antigen is undetermined. The data derive from a study of T cells expressing NK-cell markers. Study-level information: Repertoire data for TCR beta were derived from sorted T cells (CD3+CD56+NKG2C+, CD3+CD56+NKG2C- and CD3+CD56-NKG2C+). General study findings and limits: Dominant NKG2C+ clonotypes accounted for roughly 1.0-7.0% of CD8+ T cells in six donors. Dominance of the CD3+CD56-NKG2C+ fraction by these clonotypes also held in four donors.

cDNA encoding TCR beta was synthesized via 5'RACE template switching incorporating UMIs. TCRdb re-called the 5' RACE reads; one entry per CDR3 protein, DNA not given. This sample's clone table lists some 140,000 distinct CDR3 sequences. Sequenced input: blood T cells: a sorted CD56 or NKG2C T cell subset, CD4+ or CD8+ T cells, or bulk PBMC T cells (not recorded which). This TCR derives from a woman in her 50s in good health.

CDR3 sequence: CASSLGRAPYGYTF. This chain connects TRBV12-3 or TRBV12-4 to TRBJ1-2. The CDR3 has 14 amino acids.